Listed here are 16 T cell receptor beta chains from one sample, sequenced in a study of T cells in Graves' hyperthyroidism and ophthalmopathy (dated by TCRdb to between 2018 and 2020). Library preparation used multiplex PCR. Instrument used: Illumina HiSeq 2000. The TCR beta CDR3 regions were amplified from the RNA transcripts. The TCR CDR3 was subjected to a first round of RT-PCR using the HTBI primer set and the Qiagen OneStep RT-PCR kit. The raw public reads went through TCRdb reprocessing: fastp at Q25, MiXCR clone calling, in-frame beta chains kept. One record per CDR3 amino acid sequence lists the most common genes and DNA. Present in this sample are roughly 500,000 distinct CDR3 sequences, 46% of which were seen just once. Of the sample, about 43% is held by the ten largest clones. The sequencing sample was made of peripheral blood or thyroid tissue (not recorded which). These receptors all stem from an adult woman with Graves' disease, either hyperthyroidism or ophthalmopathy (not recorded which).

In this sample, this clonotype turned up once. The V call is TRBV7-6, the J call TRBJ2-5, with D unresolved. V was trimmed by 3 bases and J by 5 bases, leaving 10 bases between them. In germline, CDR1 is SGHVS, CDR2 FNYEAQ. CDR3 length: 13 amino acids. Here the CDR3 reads CASSFQASETQYF. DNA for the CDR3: TGTGCCAGCAGCTTTCAGGCGTCGGAGACCCAGTACTTC.

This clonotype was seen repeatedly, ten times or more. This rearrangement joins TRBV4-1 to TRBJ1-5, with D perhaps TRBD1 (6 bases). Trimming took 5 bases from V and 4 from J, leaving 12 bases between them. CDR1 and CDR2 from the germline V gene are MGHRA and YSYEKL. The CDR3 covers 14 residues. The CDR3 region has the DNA TGCGCCAGCAGCGAGTCAAGGGGGAATCAGCCCCAGCATTTT. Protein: CASSESRGNQPQHF.

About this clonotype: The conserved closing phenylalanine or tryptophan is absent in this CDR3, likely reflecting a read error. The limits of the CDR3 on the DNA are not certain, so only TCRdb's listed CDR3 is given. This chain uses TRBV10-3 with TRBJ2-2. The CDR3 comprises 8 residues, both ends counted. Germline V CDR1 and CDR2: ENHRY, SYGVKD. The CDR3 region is CAISESFV.

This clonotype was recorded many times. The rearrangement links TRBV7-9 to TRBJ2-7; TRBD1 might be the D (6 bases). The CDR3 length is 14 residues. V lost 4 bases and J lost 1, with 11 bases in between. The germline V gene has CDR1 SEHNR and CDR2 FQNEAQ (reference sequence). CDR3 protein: CASSSPQGSYEQYF. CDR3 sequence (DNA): TGTGCCAGCAGCTCACCACAGGGTTCCTACGAGCAGTACTTC.

The CDR3 DNA follows: TGTGCCAGCAGCCAAGTTCCCGGGACCTCGAACACCGGGGAGCTGTTTTTT. Encoded protein: CASSQVPGTSNTGELFF. The chain joins TRBV7-9 to TRBJ2-2; perhaps D is TRBD1 or TRBD2 (5 bases each). Germline assignment: CDR1 SEHNR and CDR2 FQNEAQ (reference sequence). V was clipped by 5 bases and J by 0 bases, with 16 bases between them. The length of the CDR3 is 17 residues.

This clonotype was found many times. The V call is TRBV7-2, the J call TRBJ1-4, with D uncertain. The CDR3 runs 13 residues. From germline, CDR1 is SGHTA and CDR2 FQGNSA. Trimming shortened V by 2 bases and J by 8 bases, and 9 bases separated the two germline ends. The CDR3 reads CASSLQAGEKLFF. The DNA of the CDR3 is TGTGCCAGCAGCTTACAGGCAGGAGAAAAACTGTTTTTT.

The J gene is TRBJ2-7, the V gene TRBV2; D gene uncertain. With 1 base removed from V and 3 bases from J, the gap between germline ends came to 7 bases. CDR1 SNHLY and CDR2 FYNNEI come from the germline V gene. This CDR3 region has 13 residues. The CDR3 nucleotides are TGTGCCAGCAGTGAAGACAATGGCTACGAGCAGTACTTC. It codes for CASSEDNGYEQYF.

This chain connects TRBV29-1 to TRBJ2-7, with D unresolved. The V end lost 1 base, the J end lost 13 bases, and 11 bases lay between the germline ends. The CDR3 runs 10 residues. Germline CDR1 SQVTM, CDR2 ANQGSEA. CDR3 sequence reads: CSVEGGEFYF. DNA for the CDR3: TGCAGCGTTGAAGGGGGTGAGTTCTACTTC.

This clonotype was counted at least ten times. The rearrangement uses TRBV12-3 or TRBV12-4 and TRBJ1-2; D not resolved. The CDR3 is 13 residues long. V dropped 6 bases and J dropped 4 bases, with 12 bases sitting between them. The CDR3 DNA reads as TGTGCCAGCAGCTCCGGCCTCTTCTATGGCTACACCTTC. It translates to CASSSGLFYGYTF.

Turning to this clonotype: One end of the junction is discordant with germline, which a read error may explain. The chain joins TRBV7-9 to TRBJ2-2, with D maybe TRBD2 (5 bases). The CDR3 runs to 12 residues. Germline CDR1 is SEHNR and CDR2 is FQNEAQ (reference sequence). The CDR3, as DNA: TGTGCCAGCAGCTGGCTAACCGGGGAGCTGTACTTC. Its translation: CASSWLTGELYF.

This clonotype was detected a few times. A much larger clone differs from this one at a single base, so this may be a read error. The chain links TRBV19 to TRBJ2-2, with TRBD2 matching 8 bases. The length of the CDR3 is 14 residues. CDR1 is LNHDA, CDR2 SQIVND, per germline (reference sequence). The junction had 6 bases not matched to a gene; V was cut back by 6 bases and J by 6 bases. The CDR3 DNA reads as TGTGCCAGTAGGCAGAGTAGCGGGGCCGGGGAGCTGTTTTTT. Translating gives CASRQSSGAGELFF.

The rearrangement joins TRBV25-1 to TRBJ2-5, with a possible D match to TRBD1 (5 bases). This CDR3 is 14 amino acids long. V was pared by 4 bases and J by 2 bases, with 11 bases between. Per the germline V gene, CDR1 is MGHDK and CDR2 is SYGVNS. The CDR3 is CASSGPGRQETQYF. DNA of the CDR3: TGTGCCAGCAGTGGCCCAGGGCGGCAAGAGACCCAGTACTTC.

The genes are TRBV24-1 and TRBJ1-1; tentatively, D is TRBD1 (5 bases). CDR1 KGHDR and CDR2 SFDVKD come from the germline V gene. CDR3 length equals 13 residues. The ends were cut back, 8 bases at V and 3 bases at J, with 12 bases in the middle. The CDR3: CATTGDWDTEAFF. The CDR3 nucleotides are TGTGCCACCACGGGGGATTGGGACACTGAAGCTTTCTTT.

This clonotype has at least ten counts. The CDR3 DNA reads as TGCGCCAGCAGCCAAGTCTCGGCAGACTATGGCTACACCTTC. Encoded protein: CASSQVSADYGYTF. This chain joins TRBV4-1 and TRBJ1-2; D call uncertain. The V end was cut by 1 base, the J end by 3 bases, with 9 bases between. CDR1 and CDR2 from the germline V gene are MGHRA and YSYEKL. The CDR3 runs to 14 residues.

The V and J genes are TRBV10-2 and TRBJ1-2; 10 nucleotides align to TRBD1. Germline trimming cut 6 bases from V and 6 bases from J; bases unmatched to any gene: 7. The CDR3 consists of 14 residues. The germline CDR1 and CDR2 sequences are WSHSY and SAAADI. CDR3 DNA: TGCGCCAGCAGCGGGAGACAGGGGGCGGATGGCTACACCTTC. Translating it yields CASSGRQGADGYTF.

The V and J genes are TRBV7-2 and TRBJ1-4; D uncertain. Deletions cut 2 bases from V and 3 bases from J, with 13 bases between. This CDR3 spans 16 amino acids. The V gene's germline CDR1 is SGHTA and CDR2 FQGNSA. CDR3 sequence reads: CASSLSWNGANEKLFF. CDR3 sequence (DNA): TGTGCCAGCAGCTTAAGTTGGAACGGAGCTAATGAAAAACTGTTTTTT.